Listed here are 14 T cell receptor beta chains from one sample, sequenced in a study of OX40 agonist ivuxolimab in advanced cancers. Libraries were prepared by immunoSEQ multiplex PCR; TCRdb keeps only in-frame clonotypes and omits some of them. The data contain tens of thousands of clones, about 91% of them singletons. The source was CD4+ or CD8+ T cells sorted from blood, collected in a trial of the OX40 agonist ivuxolimab. The receptors stem from an adult with an advanced solid tumor such as melanoma, head and neck, liver or kidney cancer.

V and J are TRBV28 and TRBJ1-1; 8 nucleotides match TRBD1. The germline V gene has CDR1 MDHEN and CDR2 SYDVKM. V trimming: 6 bases; J trimming: 11 bases; junction bases outside the gene matches: 8. The CDR3 has 12 amino acids. The CDR3 loop reads CASRDRGSVAFF. The CDR3 DNA reads as TGTGCCAGCAGAGACAGGGGAAGTGTCGCTTTCTTT.

This chain joins TRBV9 and TRBJ2-1; the D is unclear. The CDR3 extends over 16 amino acids. Germline loops: CDR1 SGDLS, CDR2 YYNGEE. V shed 0 bases and J shed 5 bases, with 15 bases lying between them. The CDR3 DNA reads TGTGCCAGCAGCGTAGGGTTGGGTCCTACCGACAATGAGCAGTTCTTC. Its protein is CASSVGLGPTDNEQFF.

In DNA form, the CDR3 reads TGTGCCAGCCTAAACTACGAGCAGTACTTC. Protein: CASLNYEQYF. The chain joins TRBV2 to TRBJ2-7; unclear D gene. The CDR3 totals 10 residues. V lost 8 bases to trimming and J lost 3 bases, with 5 bases between them. Per the germline V gene, CDR1 is SNHLY and CDR2 is FYNNEI.

The chain has TRBV9 and TRBJ1-1; unclear D gene. V was clipped by 3 bases and J by 10 bases, with 19 bases between them. The germline V gene has CDR1 SGDLS and CDR2 YYNGEE. The CDR3 length is 14 residues. This CDR3 reads CASSASHLSQPAFF. The CDR3 region has the DNA TGTGCCAGCAGCGCCTCTCATTTGTCCCAGCCAGCTTTCTTT.

This chain uses TRBV4-1 with TRBJ1-5, with unresolved D. V shed 0 bases and J shed 9 bases, with 9 bases lying between them. The germline V gene has CDR1 MGHRA and CDR2 YSYEKL. CDR3 size: 13 residues. DNA for the CDR3: TGCGCCAGCAGCCAAGAAGGCGGTCTGCCCCAGCATTTT. Translation gives CASSQEGGLPQHF.

The J gene is TRBJ2-7, the V gene TRBV5-1; D possibly matches TRBD1 or TRBD2 (5 bases each). The ends were cut back, 4 bases at V and 6 bases at J, with 14 bases in the middle. The CDR3 consists of 13 residues. The germline V gene encodes CDR1 SGHRS and CDR2 YFSETQ. In nucleotides, the CDR3 is TGCGCCAGCAGCCCCGGGGCAGGCCCCGAGCAGTACTTC. Protein: CASSPGAGPEQYF. The entire variable domain, with the rest obtained from reference TRBV5-1 and TRBJ2-7, is as follows: KAGVTQTPRYLIKTRGQQVTLSCSPISGHRSVSWYQQTPGQGLQFLFEYFSETQRNKGNFPGRFSGRQFSNSRSEMNVSTLELGDSALYLCASSPGAGPEQYFGPGTRLTVT.

V usage is TRBV10-3 and J usage is TRBJ1-1; the D gene is possibly TRBD1 (6 bases). The germline V gene encodes CDR1 ENHRY and CDR2 SYGVKD. Between the trimmed V and J ends, which lost 6 bases and 2 bases, there was a span of 13 bases. The CDR3 extends over 14 amino acids. The CDR3 sequence: CAIRKTGENTEAFF. DNA for the CDR3: TGTGCCATCAGAAAGACAGGCGAAAACACTGAAGCTTTCTTT.

The chain links TRBV27 to TRBJ2-5; D not resolved. Germline CDR1 reads MNHEY; CDR2 reads SMNVEV (reference sequence). V shed 8 bases and J shed 2 bases, with 6 bases lying between them. The CDR3 runs 11 residues. The CDR3 sequence: CASGLQETQYF. CDR3 DNA sequence: TGTGCCAGCGGCTTACAAGAGACCCAGTACTTC.

The chain has TRBV5-5 and TRBJ1-4; maybe TRBD1 (5 bases). V lost 4 bases to trimming and J lost 0 bases, with 13 bases between them. CDR3 length: 16 amino acids. Germline-derived CDR1 and CDR2 are SGHKS and YYEKEE (reference sequence). The CDR3 sequence: CASSPRGSATNEKLFF. CDR3 bases: TGTGCCAGCAGCCCCCGGGGGAGCGCAACTAATGAAAAACTGTTTTTT.

V and J are TRBV7-9 and TRBJ1-4; D might be TRBD1 (5 bases). Germline V gene sequence: CDR1 SEHNR, CDR2 FQNEAQ (reference sequence). The CDR3 covers 15 residues. Deletions cut 2 bases from V and 7 bases from J, with 14 bases between. CDR3 in amino acids: CASSLTGPLGEKLFF. The CDR3 region has the DNA TGTGCCAGCAGCTTAACGGGGCCCCTCGGTGAAAAACTGTTTTTT. The variable domain in full, completed from reference TRBV7-9 and TRBJ1-4, reads DTGVSQNPRHKITKRGQNVTFRCDPISEHNRLYWYRQTLGQGPEFLTYFQNEAQLEKSRLLSDRFSAERPKGSFSTLEIQRTEQGDSAMYLCASSLTGPLGEKLFFGSGTQLSVL.

V is TRBV5-4 and J is TRBJ2-2, with 10 bases matching TRBD1. J was trimmed by 2 bases and V by 4 bases; bases with no gene match: 2. Germline lookup yields CDR1 SGHNT and CDR2 YYREEE (reference sequence). The CDR3 totals 15 residues. DNA of the CDR3: TGTGCCAGCAGCCCGACAGGGGGCAACACCGGGGAGCTGTTTTTT. Its translation is CASSPTGGNTGELFF.

The CDR3 nucleotides are TGTGCCAGCAGCCCCCTAACGCGGGGCCCCGTGAGCAATCAGCCCCAGCATTTT. Translating it yields CASSPLTRGPVSNQPQHF. The chain combines TRBV7-3 with TRBJ1-5, with D maybe TRBD1 (5 bases). The CDR3 runs 18 residues. The V and J ends lost 5 bases and 1 base respectively, with 21 bases between them. Germline V gives CDR1 SGHTA, CDR2 FQGTGA.

CDR3 bases: TGTGCCTGGAGTGATCGCGGGAGGGAGACCCAGTACTTC. It specifies CAWSDRGRETQYF. V usage is TRBV30 and J usage is TRBJ2-5; 8 bases line up with TRBD2. Germline assignment: CDR1 GTSNPN and CDR2 SVGIG (reference sequence). The CDR3 runs to 13 residues. With V trimmed by 1 base and J by 5 bases, 3 bases remained unmatched.

The chain combines TRBV30 with TRBJ1-5, with D unclear. CDR3 length: 13 amino acids. The germline V gene encodes CDR1 GTSNPN and CDR2 SVGIG (reference sequence). The germline V and J ends were trimmed by 3 bases and 6 bases, with 12 bases remaining between them. For the CDR3, the DNA is TGTGCCTGGAGCCGGGGAGCGGCTCAGCCCCAGCATTTT. This gives the protein CAWSRGAAQPQHF. The full variable domain, in which reference TRBV30 and TRBJ1-5 provide the parts outside the CDR3, is SQTIHQWPATLVQPVGSPLSLECTVEGTSNPNLYWYRQAAGRGLQLLFYSVGIGQISSEVPQNLSASRPQDRQFILSSKKLLLSDSGFYLCAWSRGAAQPQHFGDGTRLSIL.